The 11 T cell receptor beta chains below come from one sample, sequenced in a study of breast tumors, draining lymph nodes, adjacent tissues. Via MiXCR, TCRdb re-called the multiplex PCR reads, giving one row per CDR3 protein. This sample has 50,000 to 55,000 distinct CDR3 sequences, with under 45% found just once. Sequencing was performed on breast tumor tissue. These receptors came from a female donor with breast cancer. Some clones in this sample may be carry-over from other donors' samples.

V usage is TRBV4-3 and J usage is TRBJ2-2; 7 nucleotides align to TRBD1. J gave up 5 bases and V 0 bases, and 9 bases lay outside the gene matches. This CDR3 is 17 amino acids long. Germline lookup yields CDR1 LGHNA and CDR2 YSLEER. CDR3 amino acids: CASSQDLVGQKTGELFF. Here the CDR3 DNA reads TGCGCCAGCAGCCAAGACCTTGTGGGACAGAAGACCGGGGAGCTGTTTTTT.

In this sample, this clonotype turned up once. The CDR3 loop reads CASPKRASSTGELFF. The CDR3 nucleotides read TGTGCCAGCCCCAAAAGGGCCTCGAGCACCGGGGAGCTGTTTTTT. This rearrangement joins TRBV7-2 to TRBJ2-2; D is undetermined. The V gene's germline CDR1 is SGHTA and CDR2 FQGNSA. Trimming stripped 8 bases from V and 4 bases from J, with 17 bases between. The CDR3 spans 15 residues.

The sample holds many counts of this clonotype. The rearrangement uses TRBV19 and TRBJ2-1; no definite D call. From germline, CDR1 is LNHDA and CDR2 SQIVND (reference sequence). The CDR3 spans 17 residues. Trimming took 4 bases from V and 3 from J, leaving 19 bases between them. In DNA form, the CDR3 reads TGTGCCAGTAGTACGCCCCGTGGGGTACTGGGCTACAATGAGCAGTTCTTC. Translation gives CASSTPRGVLGYNEQFF. The whole variable domain, filled in from reference TRBV19 and TRBJ2-1, reads DGGITQSPKYLFRKEGQNVTLSCEQNLNHDAMYWYRQDPGQGLRLIYYSQIVNDFQKGDIAEGYSVSREKKESFPLTVTSAQKNPTAFYLCASSTPRGVLGYNEQFFGPGTRLTVL.

Many counts were recorded for this clonotype. V and J are TRBV7-3 and TRBJ1-1; D is possibly TRBD1 (6 bases). This CDR3 is built from 14 residues. V shed 4 bases and J shed 4 bases, with 13 bases lying between them. Germline CDR1 SGHTA, CDR2 FQGTGA. The CDR3 loop is CASSSQTGFTEAFF. The CDR3 DNA reads as TGTGCCAGCAGCTCGCAAACAGGGTTCACTGAAGCTTTCTTT.

This clonotype was seen ten or more times. The chain has TRBV6-5 and TRBJ2-7, with 7 bases aligning to TRBD1. This CDR3 is 14 amino acids long. Germline V gene sequence: CDR1 MNHEY, CDR2 SVGAGI. The V and J ends lost 6 bases and 6 bases, in that order; junction bases with no gene match: 11. CDR3 sequence: CASRPQGTVGEQYF. Here the CDR3 DNA reads TGTGCCAGCAGACCACAGGGGACAGTCGGCGAGCAGTACTTC.

CDR3 amino acids: CASSYRGRRGKSQPQHF. As DNA, the CDR3 is TGTGCCAGCAGTTACAGGGGGAGGCGGGGAAAATCTCAGCCCCAGCATTTT. The V gene is TRBV6-7, the J gene TRBJ1-5; possibly TRBD1 for D (6 bases). TRBV6-7 is an open reading frame, and its role is uncertain. V dropped 2 bases and J dropped 6 bases, with 20 bases sitting between them. The CDR3 contains 17 residues.

For this clonotype: A much larger clone sits a single nucleotide away, making a read error possible. The rearrangement links TRBV9 to TRBJ2-1; 10 bases align to TRBD2. Germline V gene data show CDR1 as SGDLS and CDR2 as YYNGEE. The CDR3 consists of 14 residues. CDR3 nucleotides: TGTGCCAGCAGCGCAGCGGGAGGGCCAAATGAGCAGTCCTTC. It is translated as CASSAAGGPNEQSF.

The table lists this clonotype with many counts. The V and J genes are TRBV6-6 and TRBJ2-4; D is perhaps TRBD1 (6 bases). CDR3 size: 14 residues. Germline assignment: CDR1 MNHNY and CDR2 SVGAGI (reference sequence). V lost 6 bases and J lost 1, with 10 bases in between. The chain's CDR3 is CASRPQGAKNIQYF. The CDR3 nucleotides read TGTGCCAGCAGGCCCCAGGGGGCCAAAAACATTCAGTACTTC.

Notes on this clonotype: It may be a read error: a sequence one base away is much more abundant. The chain recombines TRBV6-1 with TRBJ2-7; D gene uncertain. The CDR3 runs to 13 residues. Germline-derived CDR1 and CDR2 are MNHNS and SASEGT. This chain's CDR3 is CACSEGWSYEQYF. The CDR3 DNA reads TGTGCCTGCAGTGAAGGGTGGTCCTACGAGCAGTACTTC.

This clonotype occurred many times. This rearrangement joins TRBV12-3 or TRBV12-4 to TRBJ2-7; 8 bases map to TRBD2. CDR3 length: 14 amino acids. The J segment lost 6 bases and the V segment lost 8 bases, leaving 12 bases of the junction unmatched. The CDR3 here is CASGMAAGVGEQYF. CDR3 in DNA: TGTGCCAGCGGTATGGCAGCGGGAGTAGGCGAGCAGTACTTC.

About this clonotype itself: Germline and junction disagree at one end, which may indicate a read error. The chain employs TRBV4-1 and TRBJ1-6, with TRBD1 as a possible D gene (6 bases). The CDR3 totals 12 residues. Germline CDR1 is MGHRA and CDR2 is YSYEKL. CDR3 residues: CAGSQPWGPLHF. The CDR3 region has the DNA TGCGCCGGCAGCCAGCCCTGGGGGCCCCTTCACTTT.